This T cell receptor beta chain was sequenced during a study of shared clonotypes between healthy human individuals. Whole-study findings and limits: Non-shared clonotypes showed lower generation probabilities than clonotypes common to all four donors. Large depth notwithstanding, sorted-subset sequencing proved incomplete by rarefaction.

Comments on this clone: Its cognate antigen is unknown.

Here immunoSEQ multiplex PCR was the method, and the copy in TCRdb shows in-frame clones only, minus some. The data contain about 960,000 clones, approximately 80% of them seen just once; the ten biggest clones take up roughly 1.5%. Participating donors were healthy, HIV-negative adults free of recent acute infections or vaccinations. The sequenced material came from memory CD4+ T cells sorted from blood. Subset specified: CD45RA-negative fraction. The source is a man younger than 35 in good health.

CDR3 nucleotide sequence: TGTGCCAGCAGTGATCTGTTCAGGGCCCTCTACGAGCAGTACTTC. It codes for CASSDLFRALYEQYF. V is TRBV6-1 and J is TRBJ2-7; D is perhaps TRBD1 (5 bases). V was shortened by 3 bases and J by 3 bases, with 15 bases between the two germline ends. The CDR3 extends over 15 amino acids. Germline loops: CDR1 MNHNS, CDR2 SASEGT.